The T cell receptor beta chain described here comes from a study of CD8 T cells in ankylosing spondylitis. This clonotype was seen many times. Its antigen is unidentified. The CDR3 is made up of 15 amino acids. The V end was cut by 7 bases, the J end by 8 bases, with 21 bases between. TCRdb itself ran the 5' RACE reads through MiXCR, one entry per CDR3 protein. The sample contains 200,000 to 250,000 distinct CDR3 sequences, about 10% of which appear only once. Notes on the study in general: About 8 highly homologous variants made up a TCR beta motif that seemed to typify ankylosing spondylitis blood.

The clonotype originates from a male donor with ankylosing spondylitis or in good health (not recorded which). The chain links TRBV12-3 or TRBV12-4 to TRBJ1-5, with D unclear. Material: blood, either unsorted or a sorted T cell fraction (not recorded which). This chain's CDR3 is CASTTLPAGLKPQHF. In DNA form, the CDR3 reads TGTGCCAGCACTACACTCCCCGCGGGGTTGAAGCCCCAGCATTTT.